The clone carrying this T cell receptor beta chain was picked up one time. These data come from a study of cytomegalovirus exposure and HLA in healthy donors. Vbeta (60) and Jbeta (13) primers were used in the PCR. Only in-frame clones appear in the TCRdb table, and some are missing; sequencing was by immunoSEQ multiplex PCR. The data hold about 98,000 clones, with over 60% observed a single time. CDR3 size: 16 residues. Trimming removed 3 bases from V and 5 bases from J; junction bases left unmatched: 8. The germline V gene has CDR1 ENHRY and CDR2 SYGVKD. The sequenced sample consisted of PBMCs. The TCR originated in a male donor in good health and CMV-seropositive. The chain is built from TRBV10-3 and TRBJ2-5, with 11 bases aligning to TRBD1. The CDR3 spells CAISDPDRGRSETQYF. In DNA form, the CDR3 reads TGTGCCATCAGTGACCCGGACAGGGGGCGGTCGGAGACCCAGTACTTC.